The 3 T cell receptor beta chains given below trace back to one sample, sequenced in a study of siplizumab effects on memory and regulatory T cells. The protocol was immunoSEQ multiplex PCR, while the TCRdb copy is restricted to in-frame clones and leaves out a portion. The table records tens of thousands of clones, 75% to 90% of them present only once. The sequencing input was Tregs sorted from blood. These receptors came from a human donor in good health.

This sequence joins TRBV4-2 and TRBJ2-1, with 10 positions matching TRBD2. This CDR3 is 16 amino acids long. Germline V gene sequence: CDR1 LGHNA, CDR2 YNFKEQ. The V and J ends lost 3 bases and 3 bases, in that order; junction bases with no gene match: 5. The CDR3 region has the DNA TGTGCCAGCAGCCACCAACCTAGCGGGAGCTACAATGAGCAGTTCTTC. Its protein is CASSHQPSGSYNEQFF.

The chain joins TRBV5-5 to TRBJ2-7; D call uncertain. V dropped 2 bases and J dropped 2 bases, with 8 bases sitting between them. CDR1 and CDR2 from the germline V gene are SGHKS and YYEKEE (reference sequence). This CDR3 region has 13 residues. CDR3 loop: CASSFQGPYEQYF. In nucleotides, the CDR3 is TGTGCCAGCAGCTTTCAAGGGCCCTACGAGCAGTACTTC.

V gene TRBV10-3 combines with J gene TRBJ2-1; 14 bases agree with TRBD2. CDR3 size: 14 residues. Trimming removed 6 bases from V and 9 bases from J; junction bases left unmatched: 4. From germline, CDR1 is ENHRY and CDR2 SYGVKD. CDR3 in amino acids: CAISGLAGGFEQFF. The CDR3 DNA reads as TGTGCCATCAGCGGACTAGCGGGAGGATTTGAGCAGTTCTTC.